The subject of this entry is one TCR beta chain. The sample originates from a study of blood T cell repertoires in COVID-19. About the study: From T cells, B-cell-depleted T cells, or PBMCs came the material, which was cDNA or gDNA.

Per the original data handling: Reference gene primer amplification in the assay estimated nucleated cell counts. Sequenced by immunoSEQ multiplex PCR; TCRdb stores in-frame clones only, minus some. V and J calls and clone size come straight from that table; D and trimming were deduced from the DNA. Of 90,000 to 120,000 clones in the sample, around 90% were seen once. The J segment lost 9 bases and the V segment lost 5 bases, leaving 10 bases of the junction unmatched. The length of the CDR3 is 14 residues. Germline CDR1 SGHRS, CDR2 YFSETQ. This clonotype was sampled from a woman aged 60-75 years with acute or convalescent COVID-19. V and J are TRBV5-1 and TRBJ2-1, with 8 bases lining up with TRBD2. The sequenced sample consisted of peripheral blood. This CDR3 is CASRQTSVKGEQFF. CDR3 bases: TGCGCCAGCAGGCAGACTAGCGTGAAAGGTGAGCAGTTCTTC.